This is a list of T cell receptor beta chains from one sample in a study of regulatory T cells in long-lasting Graves disease. One entry per CDR3 protein, called by TCRdb with MiXCR from the multiplex PCR reads. The table has fewer than 450,000 distinct CDR3 sequences, over 14% seen once. A further study also used this sample, focusing on T cells in Graves' hyperthyroidism and ophthalmopathy.

The starting material was peripheral blood mononuclear cells (PBMCs), obtained at new diagnosis, from a patient treated with antithyroid drugs. These receptors originate from a woman aged 40 to 55 with Graves disease. CDR3s include the opening cysteine and the closing phenylalanine or tryptophan. The D gene is left open where the match is weak. A clone size is listed for some rows: how often the clone was seen (once, few, many), or a class if it is expanded.

D	V	J	size	DNA	CDR3
TRBD1	TRBV19	TRBJ1-3	.	TGTGCCAGTAGTACGGAGGGAACTTGGACAGGGTCTGGAAACACCATATATTTT	CASSTEGTWTGSGNTIYF
.	TRBV4-2	TRBJ1-5	once	TGTGCCAGCAGCCCGTGGTACGGTTCGACGGTCAATCAGCCCCAGCATTTT	CASSPWYGSTVNQPQHF
TRBD1	TRBV5-6	TRBJ2-1	few	TGTGCCAGCAGCTTGGACGGACAGGGCCACAATGAGCAGTTCTTC	CASSLDGQGHNEQFF
.	TRBV9	TRBJ1-2	many	TGTGCCAGCAGCGTAGCTACGGGGACACTAAACTATGGCTACACCTTC	CASSVATGTLNYGYTF
.	TRBV5-1	TRBJ1-1	many	TGCGCCAGCAGCTTAAGACTCGGTGGGGCCACTGAAGCTTTCTTT	CASSLRLGGATEAFF
.	TRBV12-3/TRBV12-4	TRBJ2-2	many	TGTGCCAGCAAAAGGGGATGGGACACCGGGGAGCTGTTTTTT	CASKRGWDTGELFF
TRBD1	TRBV30	TRBJ1-1	many	TGTGCCTGGAGTGGCCCACGGACAGGGAGGAACACTGAAGCTTTCTTT	CAWSGPRTGRNTEAFF
TRBD2	TRBV7-6	TRBJ2-7	many	TGTGCCAGCAGCTTAGGACCCCTAGCGGGAGGTGGATACGAGCAGTACTTC	CASSLGPLAGGGYEQYF
.	TRBV29-1	TRBJ1-4	.	TGCAGCGTTGGAGGCGGGGGAAAACTGTTTTTT	CSVGGGGKLFF
TRBD2	TRBV20-1	TRBJ2-5	many	TGCAGTGCTGGCCTAGCGGGAGGAGAGGAGACCCAGTACTTC	CSAGLAGGEETQYF
TRBD2	TRBV9	TRBJ2-3	.	TGTGCCAGCAGCGTAAAGGCGGGAGGGTTAGTTACGCAGTATTTT	CASSVKAGGLVTQYF